This is a list of T cell receptor beta chains from one sample in a study of regulatory T cells in long-lasting Graves disease. TCRdb passed the multiplex PCR reads through MiXCR, listing each CDR3 protein once. The table has 350,000 to 450,000 distinct CDR3 sequences, approximately 15% seen once. These data were also reused for a study on T cells in Graves' hyperthyroidism and ophthalmopathy.

Sequencing was performed on peripheral blood mononuclear cells (PBMCs), taken at new diagnosis, from a patient treated with antithyroid drugs. These receptors were taken from a man aged 35 to 55 with Graves disease. CDR3s include the opening cysteine and the closing phenylalanine or tryptophan. Each record gives: CDR3 length, clone size, V gene, D gene, J gene, CDR3 DNA, CDR3 protein. D genes are given only for firm matches. Size values are once, few and many counts, or a class for expanded clones, and some rows have none.

>16|many|TRBV27|-|TRBJ1-5
TGTGCCAGCAGGGGGGGTGCACAGATGGGCAATCAGCCCCAGCATTTT
CASRGGAQMGNQPQHF
>13|many|TRBV2|-|TRBJ2-4
TGTGCCAGCAGTGTGAGTCTGGATGACATTCAGTACTTC
CASSVSLDDIQYF
>11|few|TRBV11-3|-|TRBJ2-2
TGTGCCAGCAGCCTCCACCGGGAGCTGTTTTTT
CASSLHRELFF
>14|few|TRBV5-1|-|TRBJ1-1
TGCGCCAGCAGCTTTGGGCCCGGGAACACTGAAGCTTTCTTT
CASSFGPGNTEAFF
>11|many|TRBV2|-|TRBJ2-3
TGTGCCAGCAGTGTGCCAGATACGCAGTATTTT
CASSVPDTQYF
>15|few|TRBV20-1|-|TRBJ1-1
TGCAGTGCTAGAGATAGGAAGGGGTGGAACACTGAAGCTTTCTTT
CSARDRKGWNTEAFF
>14|many|TRBV3-1|-|TRBJ1-1
TGTGCCAGCAGCCAAGTCGTGGGGGGGGATGAAGCTTTCTTT
CASSQVVGGDEAFF
>14|many|TRBV27|-|TRBJ1-1
TGTGCCAGCATCCCGCCGCAGTTGAACACTGAAGCTTTCTTT
CASIPPQLNTEAFF
>16|few|TRBV12-3/TRBV12-4|-|TRBJ1-3
TGTGCCAGCACCAACAATGGCGGGGTCTCTGGAAACACCATATATTTT
CASTNNGGVSGNTIYF
>12|many|TRBV24-1|-|TRBJ2-3
TGTGCCACCCGGGGGTCAGGTGATACGCAGTATTTT
CATRGSGDTQYF
>14|few|TRBV7-6|-|TRBJ2-1
TGTGCCAGCAGCCGGACCGGCCACTACAATGAGCAGTTCTTC
CASSRTGHYNEQFF
>16|many|TRBV11-2|-|TRBJ2-6
TGTGCCAGCAGAAAAGGCGTTAGGTCTGGGGCCAACGTCCTGACTTTC
CASRKGVRSGANVLTF
>15|few|TRBV20-1|TRBD2|TRBJ2-1
TGCAGTGCTAGGATCCGGACTAGCGGGGGCCGAGAGCAGTTCTTC
CSARIRTSGGREQFF
>17|many|TRBV18|TRBD1|TRBJ2-1
TGTGCCAGCTCAGCATTACCCGGGACAGGGGCCTACAATGAGCAGTTCTTC
CASSALPGTGAYNEQFF
>13|many|TRBV20-1|TRBD1|TRBJ2-5
TGCAGTCACAACCCAGGGGGCGTAGAGACCCAGTACTTC
CSHNPGGVETQYF
>15|-|TRBV18|TRBD1|TRBJ2-2
TGTGCCAGCTCAGCACAGGGGGTGATCCCCGGGGAGCTGTTTTTT
CASSAQGVIPGELFF
>16|many|TRBV28|TRBD1|TRBJ2-5
TGTGCCAGCAGTTCCCGGGACAGTTATGAAGAGAGGACCCAGTACTTC
CASSSRDSYEERTQYF
>16|few|TRBV5-6|TRBD1|TRBJ2-2
TGTGCCAGCAGCTGGATGGACAGGGGGCACACCGGGGAGCTGTTTTTT
CASSWMDRGHTGELFF
>14|few|TRBV19|-|TRBJ2-2
TGTGCCAGTAGTATCCGGGGGAGGCCCGGGGAGCTGTTTTTT
CASSIRGRPGELFF
>12|many|TRBV6-5|-|TRBJ1-1
TGTGCCAGCAGTTACTCGATTGCTGAAGCTTTCTTT
CASSYSIAEAFF
>17|many|TRBV28|-|TRBJ1-5
TGTGCCAGCAGTTTAAAGCGCTGGGGGGCGGGCAATCAGCCCCAGCATTTT
CASSLKRWGAGNQPQHF
>13|many|TRBV5-1|-|TRBJ1-5
TGTGCCAGCAGCTTGAGGGCTGCTCAGCCCCAGCATTTT
CASSLRAAQPQHF
>14|many|TRBV27|TRBD2|TRBJ2-5
TGTGCCAGCATCGGGACTAGCCACCAAGAGACCCAGTACTTC
CASIGTSHQETQYF
>12|few|TRBV5-1|-|TRBJ1-1
TGCGCCAGCAGCTTGGAGGCCACTGAAGCTTTCTTT
CASSLEATEAFF
>11|many|TRBV30|-|TRBJ2-2
TGTGCCTGGAGTGTCACCGGGGAGCTGTTTTTT
CAWSVTGELFF
>18|many|TRBV29-1|TRBD2|TRBJ2-7
TGCAGCGTTGGGGGGTCCCTGCAGGGACTACTACCGGCGGACGAGCAGTACTTC
CSVGGSLQGLLPADEQYF
>16|many|TRBV28|TRBD2|TRBJ2-7
TGTGCCAGCAGCTCCATTAAGCGGGGGGCTCCCCGCGAGCAGTACTTC
CASSSIKRGAPREQYF
>15|many|TRBV7-8|-|TRBJ2-3
TGTGCCAGCAGCTTAGTATACGGTAGCACAGATACGCAGTATTTT
CASSLVYGSTDTQYF
>11|many|TRBV6-1|-|TRBJ2-7
TGTGCCAGCAGTAATCGCTACGAGCAGTACTTC
CASSNRYEQYF
>21|few|TRBV5-1|TRBD2|TRBJ2-2
TGCGCCAGCAGCCTAGGTAATTACGGACTAGCGGGGGCCTCGAACACCGAGGAGCTGTTTTTT
CASSLGNYGLAGASNTEELFF
>19|many|TRBV28|-|TRBJ1-5
TGTGCCAGCAGTTTACGCGGGGCCAGCAATATGTATAGCAATCAGCCCCAGCATTTT
CASSLRGASNMYSNQPQHF
>15|-|TRBV20-1|-|TRBJ2-2
TGCAGTGCTAGAGTTTGGACAAAGAACACCGGGGAGCTGTTTTTT
CSARVWTKNTGELFF
>15|-|TRBV6-1|TRBD1|TRBJ1-3
TGTGCCAGCAGTAAACAGGGGGCGATTGGAAACACCATATATTTT
CASSKQGAIGNTIYF
>14|-|TRBV19|TRBD1|TRBJ1-6
TGTGCCAGTAGTTCGCGACAGGGGACTGACACCCTCCACTTT
CASSSRQGTDTLHF
>13|many|TRBV30|-|TRBJ2-7
TGTGCCTGGAGTTCCGGGCCCCCCTACGAGCAGTACTTC
CAWSSGPPYEQYF
>15|many|TRBV6-5|-|TRBJ1-5
TGTGCCAGCAGTTACAGAGGGGCTAGCAATCAGCCCCAGCATTTT
CASSYRGASNQPQHF
>11|many|TRBV11-2|-|TRBJ2-1
TGTGCCAGCAGCTACGGCGCAGGGCAGTTCTTC
CASSYGAGQFF
>15|many|TRBV28|-|TRBJ2-6
TGTGCCAGCAGTACCGGGACAACTGGGGCCAACGTCCTGACTTTC
CASSTGTTGANVLTF
>17|-|TRBV12-3/TRBV12-4|TRBD2|TRBJ2-1
TGTGCCAGCAGCATGACTAGCGGGGGGGCCATGGACAATGAGCAGTTCTTC
CASSMTSGGAMDNEQFF
>16|many|TRBV20-1|TRBD1|TRBJ2-4
TGCAGTGCTGGGCGCGCCGGGACAGGGGTAGGAAACATTCAGTACTTC
CSAGRAGTGVGNIQYF
>15|many|TRBV11-2|TRBD1|TRBJ2-2
TGTGCCAGCGTCGACTGGGACAGTAACACCGGGGAGCTGTTTTTT
CASVDWDSNTGELFF